A selection of T cell receptor beta chains follows, all from one sample in a study of blood T cell repertoires in COVID-19. Assay used: immunoSEQ multiplex PCR; TCRdb lists only in-frame clones, some missing. The sample yields a few hundred thousand clones, 86% seen once. Sequenced: peripheral blood. The receptors here all came from a man younger than 45 who had recovered from COVID-19. Both conserved end residues are part of each CDR3. The order of the fields is D gene, clone size, J gene, V gene, CDR3 protein, CDR3 DNA. D genes are given only for firm matches. Expanded clones are given a class, and other clones once, few, many or no size at all.

TRBD2 | NA | TRBJ2-2 | TRBV4-3 | CASSPGGRGRSTGELFF | TGCGCCAGCAGCCCGGGGGGTCGGGGAAGGAGCACCGGGGAGCTGTTTTTT
TRBD1 | NA | TRBJ1-5 | TRBV7-2 | CASSPGTGDQPQHF | TGTGCCAGCAGCCCTGGGACAGGGGATCAGCCCCAGCATTTT
TRBD1 | NA | TRBJ1-2 | TRBV19 | CASSIAVGEQGLSGYTF | TGTGCCAGTAGTATCGCTGTCGGGGAACAGGGGTTGAGCGGCTACACCTTC
TRBD2 | NA | TRBJ2-3 | TRBV11-2 | CASSLGLAGGPTDTQYF | TGTGCCAGCAGCTTGGGGCTAGCGGGGGGACCCACAGATACGCAGTATTTT
NA | NA | TRBJ1-1 | TRBV4-2 | CASSQPDKNTEAFF | TGTGCCAGCAGCCAACCCGACAAGAACACTGAAGCTTTCTTT
TRBD1 | once | TRBJ2-1 | TRBV6-5 | CASSYIGQGTYNEQFF | TGTGCCAGCAGTTACATCGGACAGGGGACCTACAATGAGCAGTTCTTC
NA | NA | TRBJ2-7 | TRBV7-9 | CASSSWMMGALYEQYF | TGTGCCAGCAGCTCATGGATGATGGGCGCCCTCTACGAGCAGTACTTC
NA | NA | TRBJ2-7 | TRBV6-5 | CASLWGVEQYF | TGTGCCAGCCTTTGGGGGGTCGAGCAGTACTTC
NA | NA | TRBJ2-5 | TRBV29-1 | CSVGQETQYF | TGCAGCGTCGGGCAAGAGACCCAGTACTTC
NA | NA | TRBJ1-1 | TRBV27 | CASSLRDTEAFF | TGTGCCAGCAGTCTCCGGGACACTGAAGCTTTCTTT
TRBD1 | NA | TRBJ2-7 | TRBV29-1 | CSVTTGAIDEQYF | TGCAGCGTGACGACAGGGGCGATCGACGAGCAGTACTTC
NA | once | TRBJ2-1 | TRBV6-5 | CASSSYRISSYNEQFF | TGTGCCAGCAGTTCCTACCGTATTAGCTCCTACAATGAGCAGTTCTTC
TRBD1 | NA | TRBJ1-6 | TRBV18 | CASSQPLTRDRDSPLHF | TGTGCCAGCTCCCAACCACTTACGCGGGACAGGGATTCACCCCTCCACTTT
NA | NA | TRBJ1-2 | TRBV7-2 | CASSLAVEGYTF | TGTGCCAGCAGCTTAGCGGTAGAGGGCTACACCTTC
TRBD1 | NA | TRBJ2-1 | TRBV2 | CASRRDSNEQFF | TGTGCCAGCAGGAGGGACAGCAATGAGCAGTTCTTC
NA | NA | TRBJ1-6 | TRBV6-1 | CASSDSFDSPLHF | TGTGCCAGCAGTGATTCGTTTGATTCACCCCTCCACTTT
NA | NA | TRBJ2-3 | TRBV6-5 | CASSYSRTINSDTQYF | TGTGCCAGCAGTTACAGCAGGACTATAAATTCGGATACGCAGTATTTT
TRBD1 | NA | TRBJ2-4 | TRBV5-5 | CASSLVVGTGYNIQYF | TGTGCCAGCAGCTTGGTTGTGGGGACAGGCTACAACATTCAGTACTTC
NA | few | TRBJ1-5 | TRBV27 | CASSLFYPREGNQPQHF | TGTGCCAGCAGTTTATTTTATCCCAGGGAGGGCAATCAGCCCCAGCATTTT
NA | NA | TRBJ2-1 | TRBV18 | CASSPPSQNEQFF | TGTGCCAGCTCACCACCGTCACAGAATGAGCAGTTCTTC
NA | NA | TRBJ1-5 | TRBV18 | CASSPVRQGKGSNQPQHF | TGTGCCAGCTCACCAGTCCGGCAGGGTAAAGGTAGCAATCAGCCCCAGCATTTT
NA | NA | TRBJ2-3 | TRBV5-5 | CASSRGGGEDTQYF | TGTGCCAGCAGCAGGGGGGGAGGCGAAGATACGCAGTATTTT
NA | NA | TRBJ1-6 | TRBV4-3 | CASSQDSGSPLHF | TGCGCCAGCAGCCAAGACAGCGGGTCACCCCTCCACTTT
TRBD1 | NA | TRBJ1-5 | TRBV2 | CASETGAPIGNQPQHF | TGTGCCAGCGAAACAGGGGCCCCTATAGGCAATCAGCCCCAGCATTTT
NA | few | TRBJ1-1 | TRBV27 | CASSQTGNTEAFF | TGTGCCAGCAGTCAAACAGGGAACACTGAAGCTTTCTTT